These 9 T cell receptor beta chains were all obtained from the same sample, sequenced in a study of blood T cell repertoires in COVID-19. Using immunoSEQ multiplex PCR, the repertoire was profiled, and TCRdb retains in-frame clones only, with some absent. The sample includes 150,000 to 200,000 clones, about 86% of them seen just once. Sequencing used peripheral blood. All receptors come from a man aged 18 to 35 with active or convalescent COVID-19.

This clone was observed a few times. The V and J genes are TRBV24-1 and TRBJ1-2; TRBD1 is a possible D gene (6 bases). The germline V gene has CDR1 KGHDR and CDR2 SFDVKD. The CDR3 is 15 amino acids. V lost 2 bases to trimming and J lost 5 bases, with 14 bases between them. CDR3 amino acids: CATSDSARGKYGYTF. CDR3 in DNA: TGTGCCACCAGTGATTCCGCCAGGGGTAAATATGGCTACACCTTC.

V and J are TRBV11-3 and TRBJ2-1, with 7 positions matching TRBD1. V lost 5 bases and J lost 6; bases outside the gene matches: 7. The CDR3 extends over 14 amino acids. Germline-derived CDR1 and CDR2 are SGHNT and YENEEA. The CDR3 DNA follows: TGTGCCAGCAGCGGGTGGGGACAGTCCAATGAGCAGTTCTTC. Its protein product is CASSGWGQSNEQFF.

This clone was counted between two and nine times. CDR3 loop: CASSIGGAFNSPLHF. The CDR3 DNA reads as TGTGCCAGTAGTATAGGGGGCGCTTTCAATTCACCCCTCCACTTT. The chain combines TRBV19 with TRBJ1-6, with D possibly TRBD1 on 5 matching bases. Germline V CDR1 and CDR2: LNHDA, SQIVND (reference sequence). This CDR3 is built from 15 residues. V lost 1 base, J lost 7 bases, and 11 bases lay in between. The full variable domain, its missing parts supplied by reference TRBV19 and TRBJ1-6, is DGGITQSPKYLFRKEGQNVTLSCEQNLNHDAMYWYRQDPGQGLRLIYYSQIVNDFQKGDIAEGYSVSREKKESFPLTVTSAQKNPTAFYLCASSIGGAFNSPLHFGNGTRLTVT.

V and J are TRBV10-1 and TRBJ1-3; D is unclear. This CDR3 is built from 15 residues. Germline-derived CDR1 and CDR2 are WNHNN and SYGVQD (reference sequence). Trimming left V 3 bases short and J 1 base short, with 10 bases between. The CDR3 DNA reads as TGCGCCAGCAGTGAATCCGGGTTGTCTGGAAACACCATATATTTT. It yields the protein CASSESGLSGNTIYF.

The chain uses TRBV28 and TRBJ1-2; D is ambiguous. The V end lost 7 bases, the J end lost 8 bases, and 11 bases lay between the germline ends. The germline gives CDR1 MDHEN, CDR2 SYDVKM. The CDR3 has 11 amino acids. CDR3 in DNA: TGTGCCAGCACACGAGCAGGCGGCTACACCTTC. It codes for CASTRAGGYTF.

The chain links TRBV15 to TRBJ2-7, with D maybe TRBD1 (6 bases). V lost 5 bases and J lost 13, with 21 bases in between. Germline values: CDR1 LNHNV, CDR2 YYDKDF (reference sequence). The CDR3 loop spans 13 amino acids. The CDR3 DNA reads TGTGCCACCAGCTCTCCTGGGGGCGGAGAGGAATACTTC. Translation gives CATSSPGGGEEYF.

The chain uses TRBV6-5 and TRBJ2-7; D may be TRBD1 (7 bases). CDR3 length: 14 residues. Trimming left V 2 bases short and J 2 bases short, with 10 bases between. Germline CDR1 is MNHEY and CDR2 is SVGAGI. This CDR3 reads CASSYGGTAYEQYV. The CDR3 DNA reads as TGTGCCAGCAGTTACGGAGGGACAGCCTACGAGCAGTACGTC.

The chain has TRBV6-5 and TRBJ2-7; 8 nucleotides align to TRBD1. CDR3 size: 15 residues. V was pared by 8 bases and J by 0 bases, with 9 bases of the junction left unmatched. CDR1 is MNHEY and CDR2 is SVGAGI in the germline V gene. CDR3: CASQERTGGSYEQYV. As DNA, the CDR3 is TGTGCCAGCCAAGAAAGAACAGGGGGCTCCTACGAGCAGTACGTC.

The chain uses TRBV7-2 and TRBJ2-3, with D possibly matching TRBD2 (6 bases). Germline-derived CDR1 and CDR2 are SGHTA and FQGNSA. The V gene lost 8 bases and the J gene lost 1 base, with 10 bases spanning the gap. The CDR3 consists of 13 residues. Here the CDR3 DNA reads TGTGCCAGCGGTCGGGAGCGCACAGATACGCAGTATTTT. Translation: CASGRERTDTQYF.